This paragraph reports one TCR beta chain. This clonotype occurred many times. Its antigen is unknown. No qualities accompany the bases; no much larger clone lies one base away. These data originate in a study of identical twins (dated by TCRdb to 2016 to 2017). Background for the entire study: The study deep-sequenced TCR alpha and beta repertoires from monozygotic twins, unrelated adults of various ages and cord blood to test whether fetal clonotypes persist. To rule out contamination, the twin experiments were replicated at different times with different library preparation protocols.

Broad study findings and their caveats: Zero-insertion analyses could be partly confounded by invariant T cells such as MAIT and iNKT, though diverse VJ usage argued against such confounding for most clonotypes. The excess sharing between twins in beta out-of-frame sequences was weaker because fewer shared sequences reduced the signal-to-noise ratio. Conclusions relied on cross-sectional statistical analysis, since the same donors could not be followed over many years. Compared with coincidental sharing between unrelated individuals, out-of-frame TCR alpha sequences shared between twins showed an excess of sequences with low generation probability. In monozygotic twins, out-of-frame TCR alpha sharing was systematically underestimated by recombination models, although the models agreed with sharing between unrelated individuals. Fewer insertions were carried by abundant cord blood beta clonotypes; a weaker similar trend was observed in young adult naive repertoires, while no such trend was observed in memory repertoires.

All donors were healthy Caucasians. Miltenyi CD45RO+ enrichment and human naive T-cell isolation kits were used to isolate memory (CD45RO+) and naive T cells from PBMC. Libraries were made using 5' RACE. Sequenced on an Illumina HiSeq 2000. A universal primer binding site was introduced by template switching, and a unique molecular identifier was present in the final cDNA, enabling accurate counting of TCR cDNA molecules. Specific primers in the conserved constant-segment region were used to synthesize first-strand cDNA for TCR alpha and beta chains. To control for contamination, every cDNA library was double barcoded, receiving both a SMART-Mk sample barcode and Illumina barcodes. TruSeq adapter sequences and Illumina sample barcodes were added in two successive PCR steps. The TCR alpha and beta cDNA libraries were sequenced on the Illumina HiSeq platform using custom primers. Regarding the original processing steps: MiGEC was used to process raw reads and extract unique molecular identifiers, and MiXCR was used to find CDR3 positions. Recombination models were inferred per individual with the repgenHMM and IGoR tools using an EM algorithm. Shared clonotype analysis was performed with the tcR package in R, normalizing sharing by the product of cloneset sizes. To study raw recombination without the effects of thymic and clonal selection, out-of-frame nonproductive sequences were analyzed. The raw public reads went through TCRdb reprocessing: fastp at Q25, MiXCR clone calling, in-frame beta chains kept. Here each entry gathers all rows of one CDR3 protein and keeps the most common genes and DNA. The V and J calls were determined by TCRdb, not by the authors. The sample data list some 240,000 distinct CDR3 sequences, and about 10% of these were observed just once. Clones ranked in the top ten supply 10% of the sample.

The CDR3, cysteine through phenylalanine, is 16 amino acids long. Only CDR3 DNA is held: 48 bases, read in frame from base 1. The germline V end is reduced by 2 bases and the J end by 2 bases; junction bases left unmatched: 4. The CDR1 and CDR2 encoded by the germline V gene are SGHAT and FQNNGV. This chain joins TRBV11-2 to TRBJ2-3, and 10 junction bases match TRBD2. The receptor comes from a man between 50 and 59 years old in good health. The sequencing input was memory T cells sorted from blood. Sample cell subset or site, as interpreted from the label and publication: CD45RO+ enriched T cells. The CDR3 in this case is CASSLSLAGFTDTQYF. DNA sequence: TGTGCCAGCAGCTTATCACTAGCGGGGTTCACAGATACGCAGTATTTT.